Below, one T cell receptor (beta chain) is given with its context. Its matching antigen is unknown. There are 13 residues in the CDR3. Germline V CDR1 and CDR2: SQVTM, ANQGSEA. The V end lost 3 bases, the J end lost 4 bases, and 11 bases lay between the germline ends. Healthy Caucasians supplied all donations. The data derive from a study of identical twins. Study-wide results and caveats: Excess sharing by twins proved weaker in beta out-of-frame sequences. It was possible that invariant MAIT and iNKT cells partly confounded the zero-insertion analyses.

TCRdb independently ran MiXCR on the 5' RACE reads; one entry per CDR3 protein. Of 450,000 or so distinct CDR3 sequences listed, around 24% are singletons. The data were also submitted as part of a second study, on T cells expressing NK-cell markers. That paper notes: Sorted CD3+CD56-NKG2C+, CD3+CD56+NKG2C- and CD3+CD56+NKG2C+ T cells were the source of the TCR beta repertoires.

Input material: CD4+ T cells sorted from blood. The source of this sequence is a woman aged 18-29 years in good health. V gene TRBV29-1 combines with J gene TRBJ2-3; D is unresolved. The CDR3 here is CSVEGVESDTQYF. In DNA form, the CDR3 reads TGCAGCGTTGAGGGTGTTGAGTCAGATACGCAGTATTTT.